This T cell receptor (beta chain) was recorded in a study of T cell responses to AZD1222 COVID-19 vaccine. Notes on the study in general: Clonal diversity was possibly underestimated, and the donors were mostly white British, with more females. It was only after the peak T cell response that any repertoires were sampled. Spike-specific TCR breadth and depth rose after two AZD1222 doses.

Libraries were prepared by immunoSEQ multiplex PCR; TCRdb keeps only in-frame clonotypes and omits some of them. In the table there are approximately 90,000 clones, about 88% of which are singletons. After removal of 5 bases from V and 2 bases from J, the junction contained 9 bases not matched to a gene. The CDR3 extends over 16 amino acids. CDR1 is LNHDA, CDR2 SQIVND, per germline (reference sequence). Both about-4-week and about-12-week second-dose recipients were combined. Turning to this clone: Its antigen remains unknown.

This sequence originates from an adult who received the AZD1222 COVID-19 vaccine. The chain recombines TRBV19 with TRBJ1-5, with 7 positions matching TRBD1. The sequencing here drew on peripheral blood, taken 28 days after the second AZD1222 dose. The CDR3 DNA sequence: TGTGCCAGTAGTTTTGAGGGGGCGGTTGGCAATCAGCCCCAGCATTTT. Translated: CASSFEGAVGNQPQHF.